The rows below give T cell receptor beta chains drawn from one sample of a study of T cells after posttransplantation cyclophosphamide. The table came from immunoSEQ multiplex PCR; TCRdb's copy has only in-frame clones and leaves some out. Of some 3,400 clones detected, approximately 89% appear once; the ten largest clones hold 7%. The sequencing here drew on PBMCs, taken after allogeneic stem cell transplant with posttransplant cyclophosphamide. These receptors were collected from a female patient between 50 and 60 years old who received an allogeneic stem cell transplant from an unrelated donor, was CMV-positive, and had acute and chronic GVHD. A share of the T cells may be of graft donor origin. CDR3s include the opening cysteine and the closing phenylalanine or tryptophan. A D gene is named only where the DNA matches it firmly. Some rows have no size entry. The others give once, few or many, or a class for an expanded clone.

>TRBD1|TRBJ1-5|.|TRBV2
TGTGCCAGCAGTGTCTTGAGTTTTTTCCGAACAGGGGAACAGCCCCAGCATTTT
CASSVLSFFRTGEQPQHF
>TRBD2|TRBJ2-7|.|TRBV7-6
TGTGCCAGCAGCTCACTAGCGGGAGAGACCGTGCAGTACTTC
CASSSLAGETVQYF
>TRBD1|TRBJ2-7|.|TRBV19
TGTGCCAGTAGTACACACAGGGGAATCTCCTACGAGCAGTACTTC
CASSTHRGISYEQYF
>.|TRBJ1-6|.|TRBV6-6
TGTGCCAGCAGCCCTAGCTCACCCCTCCACTTT
CASSPSSPLHF
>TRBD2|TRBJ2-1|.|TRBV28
TGTGCCAGCACCAACCCGGCGGGGGGGAGCGATGAGCAGTTCTTC
CASTNPAGGSDEQFF
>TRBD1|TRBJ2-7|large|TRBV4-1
TGCGCCAGCAGCCAGCAGGGACAGTCCTACGAGCAGTACTTC
CASSQQGQSYEQYF
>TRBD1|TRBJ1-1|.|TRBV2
TGTGCCAGCAGAGTAGGACAGGGGTCTGTAGCTTTCTTT
CASRVGQGSVAFF
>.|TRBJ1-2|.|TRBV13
TGTGCCAGCAGCTTAGGCGATGCAGGGTTAACGTATGGCTACACCTTC
CASSLGDAGLTYGYTF
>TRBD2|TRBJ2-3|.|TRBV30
TGTGCCTGGACCAGACTAGCGGGAGAGGCAGATACGCAGTATTTT
CAWTRLAGEADTQYF
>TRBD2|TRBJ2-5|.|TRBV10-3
TGTGCCATCCGCGCGCGGGGGGGCAGCGAGACCCAGTACTTC
CAIRARGGSETQYF
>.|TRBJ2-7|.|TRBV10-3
TGTGCCATCAGTGAGTCGGGCAGGCCTACCTACGAGCAGTACTTC
CAISESGRPTYEQYF
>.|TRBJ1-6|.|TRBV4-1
TGCGCCAGCAGCCACTCACCGCCGGGACACATTTTTAATTCACCCCTCCACTTT
CASSHSPPGHIFNSPLHF
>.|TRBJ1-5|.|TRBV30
TGTGCCTGGACAACAGGGTTCGGTCAGCCCCAGCATTTT
CAWTTGFGQPQHF
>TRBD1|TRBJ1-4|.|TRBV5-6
TGTGCCAGCAGCTTGGTGACAGGGCCGAATGAAAAACTGTTTTTT
CASSLVTGPNEKLFF
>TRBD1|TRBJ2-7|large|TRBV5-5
TGTGCCAGCACGACAGGGTACGCCTCCTACGAGCAGTACTTC
CASTTGYASYEQYF
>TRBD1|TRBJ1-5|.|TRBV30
TGTGCCTGGAGTGTAAAGGGGGCGAAATGGAGCAATCAGCCCCAGCATTTT
CAWSVKGAKWSNQPQHF
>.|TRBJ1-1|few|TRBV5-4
TGTGCCAGCAGCCACACAGGGAAGAACACTGAAGCTTTCTTT
CASSHTGKNTEAFF
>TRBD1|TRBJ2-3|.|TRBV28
TGTGCCAGCAGTTTACTGACAGGGTCATATACGCAGTATTTT
CASSLLTGSYTQYF
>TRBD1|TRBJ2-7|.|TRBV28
TGTGCCAGCAGCGAGGTCGGACCCGGACAGGGATCGTCCTACGAGCAGCACTTC
CASSEVGPGQGSSYEQHF
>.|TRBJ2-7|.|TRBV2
TGTGCCAGCAGGTCGGGTCGGGGTGGGATGTACGAGCAGTACTTC
CASRSGRGGMYEQYF
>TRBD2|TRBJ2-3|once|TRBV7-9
TGTGCCAGCAGCCCCCCGGGGCTAGCGGGCACAGATACGCAGTATTTT
CASSPPGLAGTDTQYF
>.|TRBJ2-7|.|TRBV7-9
TGTGCCAGCAGCTCCGTTTCAGGCTACGAGCAGTACTTC
CASSSVSGYEQYF
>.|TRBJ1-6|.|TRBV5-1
TGCGCCAGCAGCCCAGGAAGATTCTCTAATTCACCCCTCCACTTT
CASSPGRFSNSPLHF
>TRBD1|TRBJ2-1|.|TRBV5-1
TGCGCCAGCAGCTTGCAGGGGGCTTCACCCGATGAGCAGTTCTTC
CASSLQGASPDEQFF
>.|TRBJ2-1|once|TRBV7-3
TGTGCCAGCAGCTTCCAGGGTCAGGGTAGGAATGAGCAGTTCTTC
CASSFQGQGRNEQFF
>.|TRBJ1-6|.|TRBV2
TGTGCCAGCAGTGGAGGGGGTCTCTCCGCCGGTTCACCCCTCCACTTT
CASSGGGLSAGSPLHF
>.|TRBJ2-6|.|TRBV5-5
TGTGCCAGCAGCTTGGAGGGGAACTCTGGGGCCAACGTCCTGACTTTC
CASSLEGNSGANVLTF
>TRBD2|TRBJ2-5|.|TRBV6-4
TGTGCCAGCAGTGACGGACTAGGGGAGACCCAGTACTTC
CASSDGLGETQYF
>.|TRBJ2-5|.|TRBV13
TGTGCCAGCAGGTCTCGGGGGGACAAAGAGACCCAGTACTTC
CASRSRGDKETQYF
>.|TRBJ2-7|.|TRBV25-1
TGTGCCAGCAAGGGGGGGACTGTCTACGAGCAGTACTTC
CASKGGTVYEQYF
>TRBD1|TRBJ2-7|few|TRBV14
TGTGCCAGCAGCCAAGTCGACAGGGGAACCTACGAGCAGTACTTC
CASSQVDRGTYEQYF
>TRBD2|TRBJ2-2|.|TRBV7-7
TGTGCTAGCAGCCCCGGCGGGGAGGGCACCGGGGAGCTGTTTTTT
CASSPGGEGTGELFF
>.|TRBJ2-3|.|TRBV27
TGTGCCAGCAGTGCACTCACAGATACGCAGTATTTT
CASSALTDTQYF
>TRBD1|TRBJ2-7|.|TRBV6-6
TGTGCCAGCAGTTCCCCGCCGGGACAGGGGTACGAGCAGTACTTC
CASSSPPGQGYEQYF
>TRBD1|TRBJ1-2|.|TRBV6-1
TGTGCCAGCAAGCCGACAGGGGGCGCCGACTATGGCTACACCTTC
CASKPTGGADYGYTF
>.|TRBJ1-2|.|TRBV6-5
TGTGCCAGCAGTTACTCGAATAGGCAGAGGTCTGGCTACACCTTC
CASSYSNRQRSGYTF
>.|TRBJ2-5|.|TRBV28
TGTGCCAGCAGTTTAATAACAGTTCAAGAGACCCAGTACTTC
CASSLITVQETQYF
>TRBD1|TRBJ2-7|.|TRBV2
TGTGCCAGCAGTCGACAGGGGATGAACGAGCAGTACTTC
CASSRQGMNEQYF
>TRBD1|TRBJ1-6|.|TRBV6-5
TGTGCCAGCTCACGGGACAGGTATAATTCACCCCTCCACTTT
CASSRDRYNSPLHF
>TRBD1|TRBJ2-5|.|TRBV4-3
TGCGCCAGCAGCCAAGCAGCCGGGACAGGGGTCCAAGAGACCCAGTACTTC
CASSQAAGTGVQETQYF
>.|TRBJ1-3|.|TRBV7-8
TGTGCCAGCAGCTTAAGTATCGGGTCCGGAAACACCATATATTTT
CASSLSIGSGNTIYF
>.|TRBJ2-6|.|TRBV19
TGTGCCAGTAATCCAGGGGCCACCTCTGGGGCCAACGTCCTGACTTTC
CASNPGATSGANVLTF
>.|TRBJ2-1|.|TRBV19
TGTGCCAGTAGCTACCCTCGGGGGAGCTCCTACAATGAGCAGTTCTTC
CASSYPRGSSYNEQFF
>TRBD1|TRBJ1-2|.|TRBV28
TGTGCCAGCAGTGGGACAGCCGGAAACTATGGCTACACCTTC
CASSGTAGNYGYTF
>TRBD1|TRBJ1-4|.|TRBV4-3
TGCGCCAGCAGCCAAGCCCGGGACAGGGGTAATGAAAAACTGTTTTTT
CASSQARDRGNEKLFF
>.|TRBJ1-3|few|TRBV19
TGTGCCAGTAGTATCCCTCCGGGAGAGTTTGGAAACACCATATATTTT
CASSIPPGEFGNTIYF
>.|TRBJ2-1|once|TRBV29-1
TGCAGCGTTGAAGAACTCACCGACAATGAGCAGTTCTTC
CSVEELTDNEQFF
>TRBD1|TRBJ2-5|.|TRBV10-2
TGCGCCAGCAACTCCGGGACAGGGGGCCGGGAGACCCAGTACTTC
CASNSGTGGRETQYF
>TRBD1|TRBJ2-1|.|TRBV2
TGTGCCAGCACCGAAGGGGGCAGAGAGCAGTTCTTC
CASTEGGREQFF
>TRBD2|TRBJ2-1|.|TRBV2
TGTGCCAGCAGTATTACTAGCGGGAGGGAAAATGAGCAGTTCTTC
CASSITSGRENEQFF
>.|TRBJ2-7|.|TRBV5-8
TGTGCCAGCAGCTTGCGGGGGGCCCACGAGCAGTACTTC
CASSLRGAHEQYF
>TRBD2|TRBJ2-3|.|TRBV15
TGTGCCACCAGCACCCCGGGACTAGCGGGAGCCCTTAGCACAGATACGCAGTATTTT
CATSTPGLAGALSTDTQYF
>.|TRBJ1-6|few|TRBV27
TGTGCCAGCAGTATGCAACAGGGTAGGGCCCTCCACTTT
CASSMQQGRALHF
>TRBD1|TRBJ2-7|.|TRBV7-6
TGTGCCAGCAGCTTTGGGACCACCGGGACAGGGGGCCACGAGCAGTACTTC
CASSFGTTGTGGHEQYF
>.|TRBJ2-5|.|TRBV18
TGTGCCAGCTCACCGACAGACTTC
CASSPTDF